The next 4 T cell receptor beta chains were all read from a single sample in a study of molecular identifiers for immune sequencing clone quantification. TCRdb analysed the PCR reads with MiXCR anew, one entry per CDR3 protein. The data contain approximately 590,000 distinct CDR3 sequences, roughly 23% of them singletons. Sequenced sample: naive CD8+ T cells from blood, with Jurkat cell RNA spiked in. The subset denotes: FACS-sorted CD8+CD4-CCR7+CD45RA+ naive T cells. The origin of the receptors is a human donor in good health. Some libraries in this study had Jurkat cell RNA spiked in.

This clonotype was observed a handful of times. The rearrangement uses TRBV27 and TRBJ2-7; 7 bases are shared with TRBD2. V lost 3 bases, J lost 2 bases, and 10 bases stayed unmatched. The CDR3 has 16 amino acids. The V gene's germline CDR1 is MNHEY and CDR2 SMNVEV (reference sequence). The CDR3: CASSLWGGDGAYEQYF. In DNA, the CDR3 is TGTGCCAGCAGTTTGTGGGGGGGGGACGGGGCCTACGAGCAGTACTTC.

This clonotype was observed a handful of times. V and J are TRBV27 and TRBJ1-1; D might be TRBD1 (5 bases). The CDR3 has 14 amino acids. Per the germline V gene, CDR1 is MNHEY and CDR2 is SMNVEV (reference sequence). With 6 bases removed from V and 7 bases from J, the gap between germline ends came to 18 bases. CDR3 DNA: TGTGCCAGCAGGCCTAACACAGGTCTGGTTGAAGCTTTCTTT. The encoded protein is CASRPNTGLVEAFF.

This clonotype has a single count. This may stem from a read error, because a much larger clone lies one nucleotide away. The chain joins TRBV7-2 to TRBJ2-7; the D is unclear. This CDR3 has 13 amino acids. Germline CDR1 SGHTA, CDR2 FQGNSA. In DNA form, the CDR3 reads TGTGCCAGCAGCGAAGCGAGCTCCTACAAGCAGTACTTC. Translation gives CASSEASSYKQYF.

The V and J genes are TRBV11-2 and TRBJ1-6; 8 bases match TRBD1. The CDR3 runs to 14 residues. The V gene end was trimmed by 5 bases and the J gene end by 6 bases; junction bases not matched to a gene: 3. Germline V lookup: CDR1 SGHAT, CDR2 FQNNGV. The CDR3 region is CASSAGQANSPLHF. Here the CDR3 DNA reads TGTGCCAGCAGCGCGGGACAGGCTAATTCACCCCTCCACTTT.